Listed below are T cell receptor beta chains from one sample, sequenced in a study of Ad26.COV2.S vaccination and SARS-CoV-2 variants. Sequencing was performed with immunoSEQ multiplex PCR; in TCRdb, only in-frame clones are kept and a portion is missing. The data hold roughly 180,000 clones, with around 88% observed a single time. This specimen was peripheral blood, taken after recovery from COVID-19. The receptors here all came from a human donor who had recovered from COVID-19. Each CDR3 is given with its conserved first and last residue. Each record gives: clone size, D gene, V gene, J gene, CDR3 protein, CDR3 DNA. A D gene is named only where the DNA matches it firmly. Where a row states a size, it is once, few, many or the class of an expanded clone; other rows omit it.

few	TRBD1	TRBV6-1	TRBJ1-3	CASSTGTGSNTIYF	TGTGCCAGCAGTACCGGGACAGGGTCAAACACCATATATTTT
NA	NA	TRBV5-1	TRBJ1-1	CASSRWDGNEAFF	TGCGCCAGCAGCCGGTGGGACGGGAATGAAGCTTTCTTT
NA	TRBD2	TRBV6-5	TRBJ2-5	CASSPSGVQETQYF	TGTGCCAGCAGTCCTAGCGGGGTCCAAGAGACCCAGTACTTC
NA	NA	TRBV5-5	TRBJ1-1	CASSLVDDTNTEAFF	TGTGCCAGCAGCTTGGTGGATGACACGAACACTGAAGCTTTCTTT
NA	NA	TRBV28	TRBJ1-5	CASSLSGSNQPQHF	TGTGCCAGCAGTTTGTCGGGGAGCAATCAGCCCCAGCATTTT
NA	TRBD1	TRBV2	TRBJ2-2	CASNPQGAAGELFF	TGTGCCAGCAACCCACAGGGGGCAGCCGGGGAGCTGTTTTTT
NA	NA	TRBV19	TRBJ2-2	CASSIQGEDSTGELFF	TGTGCCAGTAGTATCCAGGGTGAGGATTCCACCGGGGAGCTGTTTTTT
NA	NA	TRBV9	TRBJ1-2	CASSVEVVGGYTF	TGTGCCAGCAGCGTAGAGGTGGTGGGTGGCTACACCTTC
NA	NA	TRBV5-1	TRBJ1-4	CASSNGGLGDEELFF	TGCGCCAGTAGCAATGGGGGGTTAGGGGATGAAGAACTGTTTTTT
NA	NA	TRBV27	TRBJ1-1	CASSLSHGMNTEAFF	TGTGCCAGCAGTTTATCTCACGGGATGAACACTGAAGCTTTCTTT
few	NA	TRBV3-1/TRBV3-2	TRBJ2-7	CASSRAPGLFSYEQYF	TGTGCCAGCAGCCGTGCCCCGGGACTTTTTTCCTACGAGCAGTACTTC
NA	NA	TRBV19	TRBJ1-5	CASGAGSNQPQHF	TGTGCCAGTGGGGCGGGGAGCAATCAGCCCCAGCATTTT
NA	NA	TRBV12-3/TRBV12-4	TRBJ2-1	CASRPRRGEQFF	TGTGCCAGCAGACCGAGGAGGGGTGAGCAGTTCTTC
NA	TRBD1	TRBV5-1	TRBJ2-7	CASSLSQGVLGQYF	TGCGCCAGCAGCTTATCACAGGGGGTACTGGGGCAGTACTTC
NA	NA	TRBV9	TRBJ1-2	CASSVEVASYGYTF	TGTGCCAGCAGCGTAGAGGTGGCAAGTTATGGCTACACCTTC
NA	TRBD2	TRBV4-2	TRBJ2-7	CASSQDPGLEVLGYEQYF	TGTGCCAGCAGCCAAGATCCCGGACTAGAGGTCCTTGGCTACGAGCAGTACTTC
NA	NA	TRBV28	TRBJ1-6	CASLPTPLSAESSYNSPLHF	TGTGCCAGCCTTCCTACCCCTCTCAGTGCAGAAAGCTCCTATAATTCACCCCTCCACTTT
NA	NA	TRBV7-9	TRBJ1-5	CASSFKQVSNQPQHF	TGTGCCAGCAGCTTCAAACAGGTTAGCAATCAGCCCCAGCATTTT
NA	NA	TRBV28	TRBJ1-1	CASSWVNTEAFF	TGTGCCAGCAGTTGGGTGAACACTGAAGCTTTCTTT
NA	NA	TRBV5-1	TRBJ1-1	CASSALTTGNTEAFF	TGCGCCAGCAGCGCCCTCACCACGGGGAACACTGAAGCTTTCTTT
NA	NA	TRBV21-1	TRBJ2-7	CASSKEGVVRGQPDYEQYF	TGTGCCAGCAGCAAAGAGGGAGTGGTTCGGGGACAACCGGACTACGAGCAGTACTTC
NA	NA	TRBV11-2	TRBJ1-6	CASSFGSNSPLHF	TGTGCCAGCAGCTTCGGTTCGAATTCACCCCTCCACTTT
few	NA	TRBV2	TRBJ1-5	CASSEGRSNQPQHF	TGTGCCAGCAGTGAAGGAAGGAGCAATCAGCCCCAGCATTTT
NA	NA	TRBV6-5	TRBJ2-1	CASSYSSGPYNEQFF	TGTGCCAGCAGTTACTCGAGCGGTCCCTACAATGAGCAGTTCTTC
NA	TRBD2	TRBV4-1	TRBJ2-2	CASSPKAGVINTGELFF	TGCGCCAGCAGCCCGAAGGCGGGAGTGATCAACACCGGGGAGCTGTTTTTT
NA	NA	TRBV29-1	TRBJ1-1	CSARTANTEAFF	TGCAGCGCTCGGACGGCGAACACTGAAGCTTTCTTT
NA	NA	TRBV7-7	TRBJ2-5	CASSLGVARAQETQYF	TGTGCTAGCAGCTTAGGTGTGGCCAGGGCCCAAGAGACCCAGTACTTC
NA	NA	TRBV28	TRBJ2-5	CASSLKKETQYF	TGTGCCAGCAGTTTGAAGAAGGAGACCCAGTACTTC
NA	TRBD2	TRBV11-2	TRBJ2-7	CASSFSGSYEQYF	TGTGCCAGCAGCTTTAGCGGGAGCTACGAGCAGTACTTC